The clone carrying this TCR beta chain was found many times. Antigen: not known. The data were obtained in a study of Graves' ophthalmopathy and Graves' hyperthyroidism. Whole-study findings and limits: A majority of expanded thyroid clonotypes exceeding 0.001 frequency were likewise present in blood.

Using RNA transcripts, the TCR beta CDR3 regions were amplified. RT-PCR was first run with HTBI primers, then multiplex PCR in a second round. MiXCR was run by TCRdb on the multiplex PCR reads, yielding one entry per CDR3 protein. Among fewer than 600,000 distinct CDR3 sequences listed, around 15% were seen once. The receptor was isolated from a woman in her twenties or thirties with Graves' ophthalmopathy. The source material was blood.

CDR3 region: CSARDSRSTYEQYF. The CDR3, as DNA: TGCAGTGCTAGAGATTCCAGATCCACCTACGAGCAGTACTTC. The rearrangement uses TRBV20-1 and TRBJ2-7; D gene unclear. V lost 0 bases to trimming and J lost 2 bases, with 11 bases between them. Germline loops: CDR1 DFQATT, CDR2 SNEGSKA (reference sequence). The CDR3 sequence is 14 residues long.